The rows below give T cell receptor beta chains drawn from one sample of a study of T cells in Graves' hyperthyroidism and ophthalmopathy. TCRdb called the multiplex PCR reads again in MiXCR, with one record for every CDR3 protein. The table includes about 350,000 distinct CDR3 sequences, 14% detected once. Sequencing was carried out using blood. Receptor source: a woman aged 25-40 years with Graves' hyperthyroidism. CDR3s include the opening cysteine and the closing phenylalanine or tryptophan. The D gene is left open where the match is weak. The size of a clone is reported for some rows only, either as once, few or many, or as a class for expanded clones.

clone size	D gene	V gene	J gene	CDR3 DNA	CDR3 protein
-	-	TRBV28	TRBJ2-1	TGTGCCAGCAGGTCTCCGTCGGTGGGTGAGCAGTTCTTC	CASRSPSVGEQFF
-	TRBD1	TRBV2	TRBJ1-2	TGTGCCAGCAGTGGGACAGGGGGCATACTAGGCTACACCTTC	CASSGTGGILGYTF
few	-	TRBV3-1	TRBJ1-6	TGTGCCAGCGGAAGTCGCGGAGATAATTCACCCCTCCACTTT	CASGSRGDNSPLHF
many	-	TRBV28	TRBJ1-6	TGTGCCAGTAGAACATCTTATAATTCACCCCTCCACTTT	CASRTSYNSPLHF
once	-	TRBV19	TRBJ2-4	TGTGCCAGTAGTATAGAGGCCCTCCTGGGGATTCAGTACTTC	CASSIEALLGIQYF
many	TRBD2	TRBV12-3/TRBV12-4	TRBJ2-1	TGTGCCAGCAGTGCCCGGACTAGCGGGGGGAGTGAGCAGTTCTTC	CASSARTSGGSEQFF
-	TRBD1	TRBV5-1	TRBJ2-1	TGCGCCAGCAGCGACGGGACAGGGGGATCCAATGAGCAGTTCTTC	CASSDGTGGSNEQFF
many	-	TRBV28	TRBJ1-3	TGTGCCAGCAGTTTATCCGGGAATGGAAACACCATATATTTT	CASSLSGNGNTIYF
once	-	TRBV3-1	TRBJ2-6	TGTGCCAGCAGCCAAGTCCGGTATGGGGCCAACGTCCTGACTTTC	CASSQVRYGANVLTF
few	TRBD2	TRBV12-3/TRBV12-4	TRBJ2-7	TGTGCCAGCAGAACTAGCGGGAGTAGTTCCTACGAGCAGTACTTC	CASRTSGSSSYEQYF
many	-	TRBV29-1	TRBJ2-1	TGCAGCGTGGGAAGTGAGGGCCGGGGGAATGAGCAGTTCTTC	CSVGSEGRGNEQFF